The source of this T cell receptor beta chain is a study of beta chain features in type 1 diabetes. Every participating donor gave one draw, a heparinised blood sample averaging about 116 mL. This clone was detected a few times. All of the isolated RNA was reverse transcribed, so expressed TCRB transcripts were sequenced. The data were produced by immunoSEQ multiplex PCR, yet TCRdb's version contains in-frame clones alone and is incomplete. Of over 500,000 clones listed, 15% are singletons. This sequence was found in a young man in good health. The sample taken for sequencing was naive CD4+ T cells from blood.

CDR3 coding DNA: TGTGCCAGCAGTCCGATCAGTCGGATCGACAGGGATGAGCAGTTCTTC. Its translation: CASSPISRIDRDEQFF. The gene calls are TRBV28 and TRBJ2-1; 7 bases map to TRBD1. This CDR3 comprises 16 residues. V lost 5 bases to trimming and J lost 8 bases; unmatched junction nucleotides: 15. Looked up from germline, CDR1 is MDHEN and CDR2 is SYDVKM.